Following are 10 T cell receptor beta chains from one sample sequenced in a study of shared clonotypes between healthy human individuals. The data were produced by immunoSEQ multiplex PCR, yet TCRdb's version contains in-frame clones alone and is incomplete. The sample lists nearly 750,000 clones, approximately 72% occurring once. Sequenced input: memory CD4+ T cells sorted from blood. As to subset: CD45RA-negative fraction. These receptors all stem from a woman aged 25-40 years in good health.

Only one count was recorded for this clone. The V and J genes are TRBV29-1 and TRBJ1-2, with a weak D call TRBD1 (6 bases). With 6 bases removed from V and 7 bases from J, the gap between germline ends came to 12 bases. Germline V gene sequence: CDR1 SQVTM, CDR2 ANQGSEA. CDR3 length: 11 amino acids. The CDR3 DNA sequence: TGCAGCGTGCGGCGGGGGCTTGGCTACACCTTC. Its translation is CSVRRGLGYTF. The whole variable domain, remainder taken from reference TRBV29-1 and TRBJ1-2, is SAVISQKPSRDICQRGTSLTIQCQVDSQVTMMFWYRQQPGQSLTLIATANQGSEATYESGFVIDKFPISRPNLTFSTLTVSNMSPEDSSIYLCSVRRGLGYTFGSGTRLTVV.

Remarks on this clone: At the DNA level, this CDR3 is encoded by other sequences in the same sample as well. CDR3 in amino acids: CASSSGQGYNEQFF. The CDR3 coding sequence is TGTGCCAGCAGCTCCGGCCAGGGCTACAATGAGCAGTTCTTC. The chain employs TRBV7-9 and TRBJ2-1, with a tentative D call TRBD1 (5 bases). The CDR3 covers 14 residues. From germline, CDR1 is SEHNR and CDR2 FQNEAQ (reference sequence). The V end lost 4 bases, the J end lost 3 bases, and 10 bases lay between the germline ends.

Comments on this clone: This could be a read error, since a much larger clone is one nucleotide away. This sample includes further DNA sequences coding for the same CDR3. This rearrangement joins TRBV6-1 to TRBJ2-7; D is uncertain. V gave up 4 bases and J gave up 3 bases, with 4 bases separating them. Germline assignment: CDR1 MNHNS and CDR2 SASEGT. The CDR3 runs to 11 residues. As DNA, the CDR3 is TGTGCCAGCAGTGCCCACTACGAGCAGTACTTC. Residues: CASSAHYEQYF.

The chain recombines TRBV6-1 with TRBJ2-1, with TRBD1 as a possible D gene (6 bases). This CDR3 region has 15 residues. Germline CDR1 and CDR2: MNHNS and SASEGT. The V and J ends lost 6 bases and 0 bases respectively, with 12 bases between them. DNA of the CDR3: TGTGCCAGCAGACGACAGGATAGCTCCTACAATGAGCAGTTCTTC. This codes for CASRRQDSSYNEQFF.

This CDR3 reads CASSLGDRGSETQYF. As DNA, the CDR3 is TGCGCCAGCAGCTTGGGAGACAGGGGGAGCGAGACCCAGTACTTC. This sequence joins TRBV5-1 and TRBJ2-5, with TRBD1 matching over 9 bases. Trimming cost V 0 bases and J 5 bases; bases outside gene matches: 5. CDR1 is SGHRS, CDR2 YFSETQ, per germline. This CDR3 spans 15 amino acids.

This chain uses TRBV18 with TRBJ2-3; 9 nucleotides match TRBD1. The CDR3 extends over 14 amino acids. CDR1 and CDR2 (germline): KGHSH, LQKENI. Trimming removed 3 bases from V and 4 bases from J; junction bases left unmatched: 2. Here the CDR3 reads CASSPGQGPDTQYF. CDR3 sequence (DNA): TGTGCCAGCTCACCGGGACAGGGCCCAGATACGCAGTATTTT.

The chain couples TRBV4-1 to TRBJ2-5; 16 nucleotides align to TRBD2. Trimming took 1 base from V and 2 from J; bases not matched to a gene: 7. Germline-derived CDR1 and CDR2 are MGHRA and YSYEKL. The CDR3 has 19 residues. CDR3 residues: CASSQVLGLAGGKQETQYF. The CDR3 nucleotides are TGCGCCAGCAGCCAAGTATTGGGACTAGCGGGAGGGAAACAAGAGACCCAGTACTTC.

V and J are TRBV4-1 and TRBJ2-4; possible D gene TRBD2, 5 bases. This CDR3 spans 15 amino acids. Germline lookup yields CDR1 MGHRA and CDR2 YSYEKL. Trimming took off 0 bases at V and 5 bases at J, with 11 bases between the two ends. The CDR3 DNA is TGCGCCAGCAGCCAAGAGGGTAGGACTCAAAACATTCAGTACTTC. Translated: CASSQEGRTQNIQYF.

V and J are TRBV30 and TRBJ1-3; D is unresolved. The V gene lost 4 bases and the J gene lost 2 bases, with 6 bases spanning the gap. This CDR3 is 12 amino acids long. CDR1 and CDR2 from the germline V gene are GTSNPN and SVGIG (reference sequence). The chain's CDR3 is CAWICPGNTIYF. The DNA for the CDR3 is TGTGCCTGGATATGCCCTGGAAACACCATATATTTT.

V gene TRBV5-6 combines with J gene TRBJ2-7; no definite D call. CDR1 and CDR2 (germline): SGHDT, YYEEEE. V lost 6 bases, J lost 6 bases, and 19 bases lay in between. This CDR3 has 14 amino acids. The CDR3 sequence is CASTPWNVLGEQYF. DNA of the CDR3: TGTGCCAGCACCCCCTGGAATGTTCTCGGCGAGCAGTACTTC.